The 20 T cell receptor beta chains presented below share a single source sample, sequenced in a study of sequential checkpoint blockade in melanoma (dated by TCRdb to between 2019 and 2020). Libraries were constructed by the immunoSEQ multiplex PCR assay. TCRdb retrieved this table from immuneACCESS and kept in-frame rearrangements only. Not all clones are present; in checked studies, unresolved V genes account for under half, and no reason is known for the remainder. For this sample there are about 20,000 clones; 65% to 75% appear just once. The biggest ten clones account for about 4.9% of the sample. Read against the paper, the sample's treatment or condition label means: randomized to nivolumab then ipilimumab (arm A) or the reverse (arm B). Sequencing used tumor tissue (inferred from file names), obtained from a patient given nivolumab and ipilimumab in sequence. Receptors originate from a human donor with melanoma.

The chain carries TRBV19 and TRBJ2-7; D is undetermined. CDR1 is LNHDA, CDR2 SQIVND, per germline (reference sequence). This CDR3 region has 16 residues. The V end was cut by 3 bases, the J end by 4 bases, with 19 bases between. DNA of the CDR3: TGTGCCAGTAGTATGACGGCCCCCGGGTTGTTTTACGAGCAGTACTTC. Protein: CASSMTAPGLFYEQYF.

V and J are TRBV11-3 and TRBJ1-1; D unclear. CDR3 length: 14 amino acids. Trimming stripped 3 bases from V and 0 bases from J, with 8 bases between. Germline values: CDR1 SGHNT, CDR2 YENEEA. The CDR3 DNA follows: TGTGCCAGCAGCTTTCGACGGTTGAACACTGAAGCTTTCTTT. Its protein is CASSFRRLNTEAFF.

The chain couples TRBV19 to TRBJ2-1; the D gene is possibly TRBD1 (5 bases). Trimming left V 3 bases short and J 7 bases short, with 13 bases between. CDR3 length: 14 amino acids. In germline, CDR1 is LNHDA, CDR2 SQIVND (reference sequence). The CDR3 nucleotides read TGTGCCAGTAGTATGGGGCTTGGCGGAAATGAGCAGTTCTTC. This encodes CASSMGLGGNEQFF.

The rearrangement links TRBV30 to TRBJ2-3; perhaps TRBD1 as D (6 bases). The CDR3 has 15 residues. Germline V lookup: CDR1 GTSNPN, CDR2 SVGIG (reference sequence). Trimming removed 0 bases at V and 2 bases at J, with 12 bases between. The CDR3, as DNA: TGTGCCTGGAGTGTAAATGGACAGCCCACAGATACGCAGTATTTT. Protein sequence: CAWSVNGQPTDTQYF.

The rearrangement joins TRBV16 to TRBJ2-1, with 9 bases aligning to TRBD2. Germline CDR1 reads KGHSY; CDR2 reads FQNENV. V was pared by 5 bases and J by 8 bases, with 1 base of the junction left unmatched. The CDR3 sequence is 12 residues long. CDR3: CASSLAGDEQFF. The DNA of the CDR3 is TGTGCCAGCAGCTTAGCGGGGGATGAGCAGTTCTTC.

The CDR3 is CASSVLGTAANEKLFF. DNA of the CDR3: TGTGCCAGCAGCGTCCTTGGGACAGCCGCTAATGAAAAACTGTTTTTT. The chain has TRBV7-1 and TRBJ1-4; TRBD1 matches 7 bases. TRBV7-1 is designated an ORF whose function remains uncertain. This CDR3 is built from 16 residues. V shed 5 bases and J 3 bases; nucleotides not matched to a gene: 9.

In this sample, this clone turned up once. The chain joins TRBV9 to TRBJ2-3; D call uncertain. V dropped 0 bases and J dropped 2 bases, with 10 bases sitting between them. Germline V CDR1 and CDR2: SGDLS, YYNGEE. There are 15 residues in the CDR3. The CDR3 sequence: CASSVALGNTDTQYF. The CDR3 DNA follows: TGTGCCAGCAGCGTAGCTCTGGGGAACACAGATACGCAGTATTTT.

Sample share makes this clone medium-sized. The chain links TRBV9 to TRBJ2-7; the match to TRBD2 covers 8 bases. V was pared by 7 bases and J by 5 bases, with 11 bases of the junction left unmatched. The CDR3 contains 14 residues. Germline V gene data show CDR1 as SGDLS and CDR2 as YYNGEE. The CDR3 loop reads CASGWGGGRDEQYF. The DNA of the CDR3 is TGTGCCAGCGGCTGGGGCGGGGGGCGAGACGAGCAGTACTTC.

J is TRBJ2-5 and V is TRBV5-1, with D unclear. Germline V gene data show CDR1 as SGHRS and CDR2 as YFSETQ. CDR3 length: 16 residues. V lost 1 base and J lost 3, with 16 bases in between. The CDR3 sequence: CASSLFGFGQEETQYF. For the CDR3, the DNA is TGCGCCAGCAGCTTGTTTGGATTTGGGCAGGAAGAGACCCAGTACTTC.

This clone was found a few times. This chain uses TRBV11-3 with TRBJ1-1; D unresolved. V was clipped by 5 bases and J by 3 bases, with 13 bases between them. The CDR3 is made up of 14 amino acids. Germline V gives CDR1 SGHNT, CDR2 YENEEA. CDR3 protein: CASSLRGGDTEAFF. The CDR3 nucleotides are TGTGCCAGCAGCCTCAGAGGAGGAGACACTGAAGCTTTCTTT.

This clone is labeled medium-sized. This chain uses TRBV19 with TRBJ1-6, with D possibly being TRBD1 (5 bases). V shed 5 bases and J shed 7 bases, with 15 bases lying between them. Germline CDR1 reads LNHDA; CDR2 reads SQIVND (reference sequence). CDR3 length equals 15 residues. The CDR3 reads CASSPGHSNNSPLHF. The CDR3 coding sequence is TGTGCCAGTAGTCCCGGACATAGTAACAATTCACCCCTCCACTTT.

The rearrangement joins TRBV18 to TRBJ2-7; 7 bases line up with TRBD1. The CDR3 spans 14 residues. Germline loops: CDR1 KGHSH, CDR2 LQKENI. The V gene end was trimmed by 3 bases and the J gene end by 0 bases; junction bases not matched to a gene: 2. The CDR3 region is CASSPGTDSYEQYF. The CDR3 nucleotides read TGTGCCAGCTCACCGGGGACAGACTCCTACGAGCAGTACTTC.

This chain connects TRBV6-1 to TRBJ1-3; D is uncertain. V gave up 0 bases and J gave up 2 bases, with 11 bases separating them. Germline CDR1 MNHNS, CDR2 SASEGT. This CDR3 has 16 residues. CDR3 DNA: TGTGCCAGCAGTGAAGCGAACACCGTGACTGGAAACACCATATATTTT. It specifies CASSEANTVTGNTIYF.

The rearrangement uses TRBV6-8 and TRBJ1-3; 7 positions match TRBD1. Losses at the gene ends were 5 bases for V and 3 bases for J; bases not matched to a gene: 7. The CDR3 extends over 15 amino acids. Looked up from germline, CDR1 is MNHGY and CDR2 is SAAAGT. CDR3 loop: CASSPTGANGNTIYF. CDR3 nucleotide sequence: TGTGCCAGCAGTCCTACAGGGGCTAATGGAAACACCATATATTTT.

This clone has only a few counts. V usage is TRBV6-8 and J usage is TRBJ2-4; 8 bases are a match to TRBD1. This CDR3 spans 13 amino acids. Germline CDR1 is MNHGY and CDR2 is SAAAGT. V dropped 8 bases and J dropped 1; count of bases not matched to a gene: 1. CDR3: CASGQGAKNIQYF. For the CDR3, the DNA is TGTGCCAGCGGACAGGGTGCCAAAAACATTCAGTACTTC.

The CDR3 loop is CASSAGQGVLQGKTQYF. The CDR3 region has the DNA TGTGCCAGCAGCGCGGGACAGGGGGTACTCCAAGGGAAGACCCAGTACTTC. This chain uses TRBV9 with TRBJ2-5; 11 bases fit TRBD1. The CDR3 is 17 amino acids. After removal of 3 bases from V and 6 bases from J, the junction contained 13 bases not matched to a gene. Per germline, CDR1 SGDLS and CDR2 YYNGEE.

V gene TRBV18 combines with J gene TRBJ1-6; D call uncertain. The CDR3 sequence is 12 residues long. Trimming took 4 bases from V and 9 from J, leaving 7 bases between them. Germline V gives CDR1 KGHSH, CDR2 LQKENI. The chain's CDR3 is CASSRTASPLHF. The DNA of the CDR3 is TGTGCCAGCTCACGGACTGCTTCACCCCTCCACTTT.

This clone was seen more than once but under ten times. The V call is TRBV23-1, the J call TRBJ2-5; D might be TRBD2 (6 bases). TRBV23-1 is filed as an ORF, its function uncertain. Trimming removed 6 bases at V and 4 bases at J, with 12 bases between. The CDR3 is made up of 13 amino acids. The CDR3 sequence: CASSTPEGETQYF. The CDR3 DNA follows: TGCGCCAGCAGCACCCCGGAGGGAGAGACCCAGTACTTC.

The chain recombines TRBV30 with TRBJ2-7, with TRBD1 identical over 12 bases. CDR1 and CDR2 from the germline V gene are GTSNPN and SVGIG (reference sequence). The CDR3 spans 13 residues. The chain's CDR3 is CAWGQGASYEQYF. Written as DNA, the CDR3 is TGTGCTTGGGGACAGGGGGCGTCCTACGAGCAGTACTTC.

This clone was counted a few times. The J gene is TRBJ1-5, the V gene TRBV11-3; 7 nucleotides align to TRBD1. J lost 1 base, V lost 2 bases, and 2 bases had no gene match. The CDR3 contains 15 residues. CDR1 is SGHNT, CDR2 YENEEA, per germline. CDR3 DNA sequence: TGTGCCAGCAGCTTAAGCAGGGGGAGCAATCAGCCCCAGCATTTT. Protein: CASSLSRGSNQPQHF.